Below are 27 T cell receptor beta chains sequenced from a single sample in a study of a mutant IDH1 vaccine in newly diagnosed glioma. The time point is: week 47, end of study. A 20-mer mutant IDH1 peptide at 300 ug was injected subcutaneously with topical imiquimod. These TCRs are of unknown antigen specificity. The table came from immunoSEQ multiplex PCR; TCRdb's copy has only in-frame clones and leaves some out. The sample consists of 84,000 or so clones, approximately 78% of them appearing once. The specimen was PBMCs, collected from a glioma patient whose treatment included an IDH1 peptide vaccine. The receptor set was obtained from a man aged 35-49 years with glioma.

As concerns this clone: A junction boundary mismatches the germline segment, possibly from a read error. This chain joins TRBV7-7 and TRBJ2-3, with a possible D match to TRBD1 (6 bases). The CDR3 runs to 13 residues. Germline values: CDR1 SSHAT, CDR2 FNYEAQ (reference sequence). The CDR3 spells CASSLGRGDTQYF. The CDR3 region has the DNA TGTGCTAGCAGCTTAGGCAGGGGAGATACGCAGTATTTT.

This clone showed up just once. The chain combines TRBV18 with TRBJ1-2; 9 nucleotides match TRBD1. This CDR3 has 15 amino acids. V was pared by 6 bases and J by 7 bases, with 12 bases of the junction left unmatched. Germline CDR1 and CDR2: KGHSH and LQKENI. The DNA for the CDR3 is TGTGCCAGCTCGCGCCTCCGGACAGGGGAGGTTGGCTACACCTTC. Translating gives CASSRLRTGEVGYTF. The variable domain in full, completed from reference TRBV18 and TRBJ1-2, reads NAGVMQNPRHLVRRRGQEARLRCSPMKGHSHVYWYRQLPEEGLKFMVYLQKENIIDESGMPKERFSAEFPKEGPSILRIQQVVRGDSAAYFCASSRLRTGEVGYTFGSGTRLTVV.

The rearrangement uses TRBV7-2 and TRBJ1-2; D is unresolved. The CDR3 length is 13 residues. Trimming cost V 1 base and J 4 bases, with 7 bases left between them. Germline assignment: CDR1 SGHTA and CDR2 FQGNSA. The CDR3 DNA follows: TGTGCCAGCAGCTTAGTGCAGACCTATGGCTACACCTTC. The encoded protein is CASSLVQTYGYTF.

This chain joins TRBV7-8 and TRBJ2-4, with 11 bases lining up with TRBD2. V was pared by 5 bases and J by 7 bases, with 13 bases of the junction left unmatched. The CDR3 sequence is 17 residues long. Germline CDR1 is SGHVS and CDR2 is FQNEAQ. The CDR3 sequence is CASSPPRGVAGGNIQYF. CDR3 DNA: TGTGCCAGCAGCCCACCTCGGGGGGTAGCGGGAGGGAACATTCAGTACTTC.

This clone was observed once. The chain carries TRBV20-1 and TRBJ2-7, with a tentative D call TRBD2 (5 bases). CDR3 length equals 11 residues. Trimming shortened V by 0 bases and J by 11 bases, and 11 bases separated the two germline ends. Germline V gives CDR1 DFQATT, CDR2 SNEGSKA (reference sequence). In DNA, the CDR3 is TGCAGTGCTAGAGATGGGAGAAAGGAGTACTTC. It specifies CSARDGRKEYF.

The genes are TRBV30 and TRBJ1-6; D is unclear. Trimming shortened V by 0 bases and J by 6 bases, and 6 bases separated the two germline ends. The CDR3 consists of 13 residues. Germline V gene lookup returns CDR1 GTSNPN and CDR2 SVGIG (reference sequence). Here the CDR3 reads CAWSVQRNSPLHF. The CDR3, as DNA: TGTGCCTGGAGTGTACAGCGTAATTCACCCCTCCACTTT. Looking up the rest from reference TRBV30 and TRBJ1-6 gives the full variable domain: SQTIHQWPATLVQPVGSPLSLECTVEGTSNPNLYWYRQAAGRGLQLLFYSVGIGQISSEVPQNLSASRPQDRQFILSSKKLLLSDSGFYLCAWSVQRNSPLHFGNGTRLTVT.

The chain combines TRBV7-6 with TRBJ1-1, with D possibly TRBD1 on 5 matching bases. This CDR3 is built from 15 residues. V was pared by 0 bases and J by 4 bases, with 12 bases between. CDR1 SGHVS and CDR2 FNYEAQ come from the germline V gene. The CDR3 coding sequence is TGTGCCAGCAGCTTAGCGGAGGGGACGAGCACTGAAGCTTTCTTT. Its protein product is CASSLAEGTSTEAFF.

The V gene is TRBV7-9, the J gene TRBJ2-3, with 8 bases matching TRBD2. There are 12 residues in the CDR3. Unmatched junction bases numbered 3, after V lost 5 bases and J lost 8 bases. CDR1 and CDR2 (germline): SEHNR, FQNEAQ (reference sequence). Here the CDR3 DNA reads TGTGCCAGCAGCCCTCGGGGGGGTACGCAGTATTTT. It codes for CASSPRGGTQYF. Drawing the rest from reference TRBV7-9 and TRBJ2-3, the complete variable domain is DTGVSQNPRHKITKRGQNVTFRCDPISEHNRLYWYRQTLGQGPEFLTYFQNEAQLEKSRLLSDRFSAERPKGSFSTLEIQRTEQGDSAMYLCASSPRGGTQYFGPGTRLTVL.

This chain's CDR3 is CASSFLSGDTQYF. The CDR3 region has the DNA TGTGCCAGTAGTTTTTTATCCGGAGATACGCAGTATTTT. The chain uses TRBV19 and TRBJ2-3, with unresolved D. The V gene lost 5 bases and the J gene lost 5 bases, with 11 bases spanning the gap. Germline values: CDR1 LNHDA, CDR2 SQIVND (reference sequence). The CDR3 is 13 residues long. The full variable domain, in which reference TRBV19 and TRBJ2-3 provide the parts outside the CDR3, is DGGITQSPKYLFRKEGQNVTLSCEQNLNHDAMYWYRQDPGQGLRLIYYSQIVNDFQKGDIAEGYSVSREKKESFPLTVTSAQKNPTAFYLCASSFLSGDTQYFGPGTRLTVL.

The chain joins TRBV23-1 to TRBJ1-1; D remains unclear. TRBV23-1 is an open reading frame whose function is uncertain. The CDR3 loop spans 12 amino acids. Trimming cost V 4 bases and J 7 bases, with 10 bases left between them. CDR3 loop: CASSPAPVEAFF. The CDR3 nucleotides read TGCGCCAGCAGTCCGGCCCCGGTTGAAGCTTTCTTT.

The chain is built from TRBV7-3 and TRBJ1-2; no reliable D call. The CDR3 length is 15 residues. Trimming pared 2 bases from V and 8 bases from J, leaving 18 bases between. Germline assignment: CDR1 SGHTA and CDR2 FQGTGA. The DNA for the CDR3 is TGTGCCAGCAGCTTAGTAGGACCCGCTCCTATGGGCTACACCTTC. Translated: CASSLVGPAPMGYTF.

The gene calls are TRBV9 and TRBJ2-7, with no clear D. Germline V CDR1 and CDR2: SGDLS, YYNGEE. The CDR3 spans 14 residues. V lost 2 bases and J lost 0, with 9 bases in between. The CDR3 coding sequence is TGTGCCAGCAGCGTGACACCGAGCTCCTACGAGCAGTACTTC. This encodes CASSVTPSSYEQYF.

This clone has more than one count but fewer than ten. This rearrangement joins TRBV6-1 to TRBJ2-7; D is uncertain. The CDR3 sequence is 12 residues long. The V and J ends lost 8 bases and 0 bases respectively, with 8 bases between them. Germline loops: CDR1 MNHNS, CDR2 SASEGT. The CDR3, as DNA: TGTGCCAGCTCCCACAACTCCTACGAGCAGTACTTC. Its protein is CASSHNSYEQYF.

The table lists this clone with a count of one. This chain uses TRBV2 with TRBJ2-2, with D perhaps matching TRBD1 (6 bases). V lost 6 bases to trimming and J lost 1 base, with 9 bases between them. The germline gives CDR1 SNHLY, CDR2 FYNNEI. This CDR3 spans 14 amino acids. The CDR3, as DNA: TGTGCCAGCAGGGCGGACAGGAACACCGGGGAGCTGTTTTTT. Translation gives CASRADRNTGELFF.

This clone was observed once. V is TRBV27 and J is TRBJ2-1, with TRBD2 matching 9 bases. This CDR3 region has 16 residues. Germline-derived CDR1 and CDR2 are MNHEY and SMNVEV (reference sequence). Unmatched junction bases numbered 10, after V lost 7 bases and J lost 3 bases. In DNA, the CDR3 is TGTGCCAGCAATCGTGGGGCTAGCGGGATCTACAATGAGCAGTTCTTC. Translating gives CASNRGASGIYNEQFF.

In its sample, this clone was seen once. V usage is TRBV6-1 and J usage is TRBJ1-2; TRBD1 matches at 9 bases. The CDR3 sequence is 15 residues long. V was clipped by 5 bases and J by 8 bases; unmatched bases: 12. Germline assignment: CDR1 MNHNS and CDR2 SASEGT. Written as DNA, the CDR3 is TGTGCCAGCAGTCCCCAGGGACAGGGCTTGAAAGGCTACACCTTC. This encodes CASSPQGQGLKGYTF.

This sequence joins TRBV5-1 and TRBJ2-1, with D unresolved. Germline-derived CDR1 and CDR2 are SGHRS and YFSETQ. The CDR3 has 15 residues. V was shortened by 4 bases and J by 3 bases, with 14 bases between the two germline ends. CDR3 protein: CASSPGPPLYNEQFF. The CDR3 DNA is TGCGCCAGCAGCCCCGGACCTCCTCTCTACAATGAGCAGTTCTTC.

This chain links TRBV20-1 with TRBJ2-5, with D perhaps matching TRBD2 (5 bases). The V end was cut by 1 base, the J end by 13 bases, with 10 bases between. Germline-derived CDR1 and CDR2 are DFQATT and SNEGSKA (reference sequence). The CDR3 totals 10 residues. The CDR3 DNA follows: TGCAGTGCTAGAGGCGGGCATCCGTACTTC. This codes for CSARGGHPYF.

V is TRBV27 and J is TRBJ2-7; perhaps TRBD2 as D (6 bases). Germline-derived CDR1 and CDR2 are MNHEY and SMNVEV (reference sequence). Trimming removed 3 bases at V and 3 bases at J, with 15 bases between. The CDR3 has 15 amino acids. The CDR3 protein is CASSFLPGLGYEQYF. The CDR3 DNA is TGTGCCAGCAGTTTTCTTCCGGGACTCGGCTACGAGCAGTACTTC.

This sequence joins TRBV19 and TRBJ2-7; D tentatively fits TRBD1 or TRBD2 (5 bases each). CDR1 and CDR2 from the germline V gene are LNHDA and SQIVND (reference sequence). V lost 5 bases and J lost 2, with 13 bases in between. This CDR3 spans 14 amino acids. This CDR3 is CASSLGVGTYEQYF. As DNA, the CDR3 is TGTGCCAGTAGTCTGGGGGTAGGAACCTACGAGCAGTACTTC.

This clone was recorded at least ten times. The chain links TRBV9 to TRBJ2-2, with D unclear. The V end lost 5 bases, the J end lost 6 bases, and 14 bases lay between the germline ends. The length of the CDR3 is 14 residues. Germline V gene sequence: CDR1 SGDLS, CDR2 YYNGEE. CDR3: CASSGPNRAGELFF. CDR3 DNA sequence: TGTGCCAGCAGTGGGCCGAATAGGGCCGGGGAGCTGTTTTTT.

This clone occurred a few times. The chain has TRBV7-2 and TRBJ2-2; 7 bases map to TRBD2. This CDR3 has 16 residues. With V trimmed by 2 bases and J by 4 bases, 7 bases remained unmatched. Germline assignment: CDR1 SGHTA and CDR2 FQGNSA. CDR3 in DNA: TGTGCCAGCAGCTTAATGGCGGGGGAATTCACCGGGGAGCTGTTTTTT. Translated: CASSLMAGEFTGELFF.

This chain links TRBV5-3 with TRBJ2-1; the D call may be TRBD1 or TRBD2 (5 bases each). TRBV5-3 carries the ORF label, with uncertain function. The germline V and J ends were trimmed by 4 bases and 0 bases, with 14 bases remaining between them. The CDR3 has 16 residues. CDR3 region: CARSPDGTTSYNEQFF. The CDR3 DNA sequence: TGTGCCAGAAGCCCCGACGGGACGACCTCCTACAATGAGCAGTTCTTC.

The rearrangement uses TRBV29-1 and TRBJ2-5, with TRBD2 matching over 9 bases. The trim removed 6 bases at V and 4 bases at J, leaving 9 bases unmatched. The CDR3 consists of 14 residues. Germline lookup yields CDR1 SQVTM and CDR2 ANQGSEA. For the CDR3, the DNA is TGCAGCGTGCCCCTGGCGGGGGGGAGAGAGACCCAGTACTTC. This gives the protein CSVPLAGGRETQYF.

The chain combines TRBV7-6 with TRBJ2-1; TRBD2 matches 8 bases. After removal of 2 bases from V and 7 bases from J, the junction contained 16 bases not matched to a gene. CDR3 length: 18 residues. The germline V gene has CDR1 SGHVS and CDR2 FNYEAQ. CDR3 bases: TGTGCCAGCAGCTTAAAGGTCGTTCTGGCGGGGGGATTTAATGAGCAGTTCTTC. It yields the protein CASSLKVVLAGGFNEQFF.

This clone turned up a few times. V gene TRBV5-6 combines with J gene TRBJ1-1; 10 bases are a match to TRBD1. V lost 2 bases and J lost 5; bases outside the gene matches: 6. This CDR3 contains 15 residues. CDR1 is SGHDT and CDR2 is YYEEEE in the germline V gene. The CDR3 sequence is CASSFGTGVQTEAFF. CDR3 in DNA: TGTGCCAGCAGCTTCGGGACAGGGGTACAGACTGAAGCTTTCTTT.

CDR3 coding DNA: TGCGCCAGCAGCCAAGGGACAGGGGGCGCGAACACTGAAGCTTTCTTT. Protein sequence: CASSQGTGGANTEAFF. The rearrangement uses TRBV4-3 and TRBJ1-1, with TRBD1 matching over 11 bases. V shed 1 base and J 1 base; nucleotides not matched to a gene: 2. This CDR3 is 16 amino acids long. Germline V CDR1 and CDR2: LGHNA, YSLEER.